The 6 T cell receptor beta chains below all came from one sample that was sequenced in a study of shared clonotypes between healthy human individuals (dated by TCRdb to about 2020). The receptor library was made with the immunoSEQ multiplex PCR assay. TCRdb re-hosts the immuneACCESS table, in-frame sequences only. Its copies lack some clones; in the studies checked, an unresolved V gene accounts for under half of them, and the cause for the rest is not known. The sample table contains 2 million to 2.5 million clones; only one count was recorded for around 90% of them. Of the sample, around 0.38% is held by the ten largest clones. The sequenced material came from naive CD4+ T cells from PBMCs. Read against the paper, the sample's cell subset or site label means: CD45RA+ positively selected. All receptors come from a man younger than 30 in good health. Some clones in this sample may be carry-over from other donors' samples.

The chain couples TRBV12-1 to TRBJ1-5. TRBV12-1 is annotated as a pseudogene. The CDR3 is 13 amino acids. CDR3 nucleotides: TGTGCCAGCAGCCGCTATAGCAATCAGCCCCAGCATTTT. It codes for CASSRYSNQPQHF.

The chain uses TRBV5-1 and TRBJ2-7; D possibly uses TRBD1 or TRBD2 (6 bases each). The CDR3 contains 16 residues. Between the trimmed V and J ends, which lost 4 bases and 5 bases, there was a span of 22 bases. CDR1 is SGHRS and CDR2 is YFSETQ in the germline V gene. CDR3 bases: TGCGCCAGCAGCGTGGCGGGGACTCTCCAGGGGAACGAGCAGTACTTC. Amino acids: CASSVAGTLQGNEQYF.

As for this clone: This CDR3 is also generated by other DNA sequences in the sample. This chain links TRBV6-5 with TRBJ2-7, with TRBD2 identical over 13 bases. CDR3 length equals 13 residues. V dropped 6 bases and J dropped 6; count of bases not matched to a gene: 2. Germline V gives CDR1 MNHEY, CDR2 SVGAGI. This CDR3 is CASSRTSGSEQYF. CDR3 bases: TGTGCCAGCAGCCGGACTAGCGGGAGCGAGCAGTACTTC.

The CDR3 loop is CSVGGLGDTQYF. CDR3 DNA sequence: TGCAGCGTTGGGGGACTTGGGGATACGCAGTATTTT. The chain joins TRBV29-1 to TRBJ2-3, with D perhaps matching TRBD2 (6 bases). The germline V gene encodes CDR1 SQVTM and CDR2 ANQGSEA. The CDR3 spans 12 residues. The V end lost 4 bases, the J end lost 6 bases, and 11 bases lay between the germline ends.

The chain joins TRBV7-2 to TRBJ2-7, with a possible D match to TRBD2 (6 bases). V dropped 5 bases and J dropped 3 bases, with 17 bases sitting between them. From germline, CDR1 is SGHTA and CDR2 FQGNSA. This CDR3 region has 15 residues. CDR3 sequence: CASSPEEGSFYEQYF. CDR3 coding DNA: TGTGCCAGCAGCCCCGAGGAGGGCAGTTTCTACGAGCAGTACTTC.

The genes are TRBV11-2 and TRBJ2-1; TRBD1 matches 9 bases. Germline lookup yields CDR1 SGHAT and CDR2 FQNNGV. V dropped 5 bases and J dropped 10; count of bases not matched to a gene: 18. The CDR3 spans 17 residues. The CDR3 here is CASSPPYRGRLAAEQFF. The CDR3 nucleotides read TGTGCCAGCAGCCCCCCTTACAGGGGGCGTTTAGCGGCCGAGCAGTTCTTC.